The 16 T cell receptor beta chains listed next were all sequenced from one sample in a study of cytomegalovirus exposure and HLA in healthy donors. Both 60 Vbeta primers and 13 Jbeta primers went into the PCR. Produced via immunoSEQ multiplex PCR; TCRdb's table is partial and in-frame only. The sample holds tens of thousands of clones; 85% to 90% are singletons and the top ten take 9.5% to 13%. Sequenced material: PBMCs. These receptors all stem from a woman in her 30s in good health and CMV-seropositive.

The V call is TRBV7-9, the J call TRBJ2-3, with TRBD2 identical over 7 bases. Losses at the gene ends were 1 base for V and 6 bases for J; bases not matched to a gene: 16. CDR1 is SEHNR, CDR2 FQNEAQ, per germline (reference sequence). The CDR3 contains 18 residues. The CDR3 is CASSLGTGGPVGRDTQYF. CDR3 in DNA: TGTGCCAGCAGCTTAGGAACTGGTGGGCCCGTCGGGAGGGATACGCAGTATTTT. Combining the CDR3 with reference TRBV7-9 and TRBJ2-3 gives the whole variable domain DTGVSQNPRHKITKRGQNVTFRCDPISEHNRLYWYRQTLGQGPEFLTYFQNEAQLEKSRLLSDRFSAERPKGSFSTLEIQRTEQGDSAMYLCASSLGTGGPVGRDTQYFGPGTRLTVL.

This clone came up once. V is TRBV19 and J is TRBJ1-5; 9 bases are a match to TRBD1. The CDR3 sequence is 13 residues long. Germline-derived CDR1 and CDR2 are LNHDA and SQIVND (reference sequence). Trimming at V came to 7 bases and at J to 4 bases, leaving 2 bases not matched to a gene. The DNA of the CDR3 is TGTGCCAGTACCGGGACAGGGAATCAGCCCCAGCATTTT. Translating it yields CASTGTGNQPQHF.

This chain connects TRBV28 to TRBJ1-5; the D is unclear. Germline V gene data show CDR1 as MDHEN and CDR2 as SYDVKM. V was shortened by 7 bases and J by 7 bases, with 17 bases between the two germline ends. The CDR3 has 14 amino acids. CDR3: CASNTVGRGQPQHF. CDR3 coding DNA: TGTGCCAGCAATACAGTTGGCCGGGGACAGCCCCAGCATTTT.

The rearrangement joins TRBV28 to TRBJ2-3; 10 nucleotides agree with TRBD2. The length of the CDR3 is 15 residues. CDR1 is MDHEN and CDR2 is SYDVKM in the germline V gene. J was trimmed by 0 bases and V by 9 bases; bases with no gene match: 6. In nucleotides, the CDR3 is TGTGCCAGTGCCCGGACTAGCGGAAGCACAGATACGCAGTATTTT. Amino acids: CASARTSGSTDTQYF.

The V and J genes are TRBV5-4 and TRBJ2-7, with TRBD2 as a possible D gene (6 bases). Germline V lookup: CDR1 SGHNT, CDR2 YYREEE (reference sequence). V was clipped by 2 bases and J by 7 bases, with 16 bases between them. This CDR3 comprises 14 residues. The CDR3 DNA is TGTGCCAGCAGCTTTTACGGGGGAGGTGGGGAGCAGTACTTC. This translates into CASSFYGGGGEQYF. The full variable domain, its missing parts supplied by reference TRBV5-4 and TRBJ2-7, is ETGVTQSPTHLIKTRGQQVTLRCSSQSGHNTVSWYQQALGQGPQFIFQYYREEENGRGNFPPRFSGLQFPNYSSELNVNALELDDSALYLCASSFYGGGGEQYFGPGTRLTVT.

This chain links TRBV9 with TRBJ1-5; 8 bases match TRBD1. The germline V gene encodes CDR1 SGDLS and CDR2 YYNGEE. CDR3 length: 13 amino acids. The V segment lost 5 bases and the J segment 7 bases; nucleotides outside the gene matches: 5. The CDR3: CASSDRGQQPQHF. Written as DNA, the CDR3 is TGTGCCAGCAGTGACAGGGGCCAACAGCCCCAGCATTTT.

The J gene is TRBJ1-2, the V gene TRBV7-6; tentatively, D is TRBD1 (5 bases). The CDR3 runs to 18 residues. The V end was cut by 2 bases, the J end by 2 bases, with 21 bases between. Germline CDR1 SGHVS, CDR2 FNYEAQ. CDR3 sequence (DNA): TGTGCCAGCAGCTTAACGGTTGGGGTTCGTGCAGGGAACTATGGCTACACCTTC. It codes for CASSLTVGVRAGNYGYTF.

The rearrangement links TRBV5-4 to TRBJ2-7, with D possibly matching TRBD2 (6 bases). Germline V lookup: CDR1 SGHNT, CDR2 YYREEE (reference sequence). The length of the CDR3 is 15 residues. V was clipped by 4 bases and J by 3 bases, with 17 bases between them. The CDR3: CASSPLGGAVYEQYF. The CDR3 DNA reads TGTGCCAGCAGCCCCCTCGGCGGGGCCGTCTACGAGCAGTACTTC.

The chain uses TRBV5-1 and TRBJ2-1, with 11 bases aligning to TRBD2. With V trimmed by 7 bases and J by 5 bases, 8 bases remained unmatched. The CDR3 contains 15 residues. Germline V gene sequence: CDR1 SGHRS, CDR2 YFSETQ. The CDR3, as DNA: TGCGCCAGCGACTCGGGACTAGCGGTGCACAATGAGCAGTTCTTC. The encoded protein is CASDSGLAVHNEQFF.

Written as DNA, the CDR3 is TGTGCCAGCAGCGCGCTTGGAGGGAGCAATCAGCCCCAGCATTTT. It specifies CASSALGGSNQPQHF. This chain uses TRBV6-4 with TRBJ1-5; D not resolved. V was pared by 6 bases and J by 1 base, with 13 bases between. In germline, CDR1 is MRHNA, CDR2 SNTAGT. There are 15 residues in the CDR3.

This clone was seen only a few times. The CDR3 loop is CASSPGGGNYGYTF. The CDR3 bases are TGTGCCAGCAGTCCGGGGGGCGGAAACTATGGCTACACCTTC. The chain carries TRBV28 and TRBJ1-2; TRBD1 might be the D (6 bases). The CDR3 has 14 amino acids. Germline V gene sequence: CDR1 MDHEN, CDR2 SYDVKM. V shed 5 bases and J shed 2 bases, with 12 bases lying between them.

The chain uses TRBV5-4 and TRBJ2-2, with D possibly TRBD1 on 6 matching bases. V was clipped by 4 bases and J by 7 bases, with 14 bases between them. CDR1 is SGHNT, CDR2 YYREEE, per germline (reference sequence). This CDR3 comprises 14 residues. In nucleotides, the CDR3 is TGTGCCAGCAGCGTACCAGGGGCGGGCGGGGAGCTGTTTTTT. It codes for CASSVPGAGGELFF.

This chain connects TRBV9 to TRBJ2-1; 8 bases align to TRBD2. The germline V gene has CDR1 SGDLS and CDR2 YYNGEE. This CDR3 is 14 amino acids long. V gave up 3 bases and J gave up 6 bases; unmatched junction bases: 5. The CDR3 region is CASSDSGTLNEQFF. DNA for the CDR3: TGTGCCAGCAGCGATAGCGGGACCCTCAATGAGCAGTTCTTC.

The J gene is TRBJ2-1, the V gene TRBV10-1; 9 bases align to TRBD1. Trimming took 6 bases from V and 8 from J; bases not matched to a gene: 11. This CDR3 has 15 amino acids. Germline CDR1 and CDR2: WNHNN and SYGVQD (reference sequence). CDR3 nucleotide sequence: TGCGCCAGCAGCCAAGGACGGACAGGGGTTCATGAGCAGTTCTTC. Amino acids: CASSQGRTGVHEQFF.

In this sample, this clone turned up once. V and J are TRBV5-4 and TRBJ2-5, with D possibly being TRBD2 (5 bases). This CDR3 comprises 15 residues. The V and J ends lost 4 bases and 9 bases respectively, with 22 bases between them. Per the germline V gene, CDR1 is SGHNT and CDR2 is YYREEE (reference sequence). In DNA, the CDR3 is TGTGCCAGCAGCCCGGGGAACTGGGCAACTGAGGCCCAGTACTTC. Its protein is CASSPGNWATEAQYF.

The chain has TRBV5-1 and TRBJ2-5; no clear D. The CDR3 has 14 amino acids. V lost 4 bases to trimming and J lost 3 bases, with 13 bases between them. Germline CDR1 SGHRS, CDR2 YFSETQ. CDR3: CASSATGREETQYF. DNA of the CDR3: TGCGCCAGCAGCGCCACGGGTCGGGAAGAGACCCAGTACTTC.